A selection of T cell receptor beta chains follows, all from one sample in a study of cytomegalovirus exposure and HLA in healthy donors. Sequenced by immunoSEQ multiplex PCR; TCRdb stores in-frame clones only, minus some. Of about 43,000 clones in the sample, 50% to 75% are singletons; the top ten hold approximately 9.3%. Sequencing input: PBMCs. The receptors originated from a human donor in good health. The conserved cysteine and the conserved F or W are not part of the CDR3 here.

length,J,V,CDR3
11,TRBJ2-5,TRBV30,AWGRTSQETQY
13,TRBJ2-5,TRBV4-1,ASSQESGRGETQY
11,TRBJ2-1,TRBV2,ASGTGAYNEQF
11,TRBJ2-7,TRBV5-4,ASSVRDKYEQY
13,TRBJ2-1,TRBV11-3,ASSEGQGTYNEQF
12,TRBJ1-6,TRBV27,ASSPGGRHSPLH
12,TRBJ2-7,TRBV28,ASREQGSRYEQY
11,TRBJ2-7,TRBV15,ATTDRDAYEQY
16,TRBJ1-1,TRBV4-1,ASSQDRYPGQGNTEAF
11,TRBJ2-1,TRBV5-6,ASSSGLADEQF
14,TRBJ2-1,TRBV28,ASSSPRGGAYNEQF
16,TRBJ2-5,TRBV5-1,ASSLAAGNGVIQETQY
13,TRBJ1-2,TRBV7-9,ASSSWTGGNYGYT
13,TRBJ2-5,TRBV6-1,ASSKTGSFQETQY
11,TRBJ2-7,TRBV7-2,ASRRAGANEQY
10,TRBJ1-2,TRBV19,ASSFIRDGYT
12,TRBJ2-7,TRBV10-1,ASSAGTSSGEQY
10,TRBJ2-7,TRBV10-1,ASSETGQAQY
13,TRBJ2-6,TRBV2,ASSGQISGANVLT
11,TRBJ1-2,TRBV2,ASILGGGYGYT
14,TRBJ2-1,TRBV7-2,ASSSAGGRAYNEQF
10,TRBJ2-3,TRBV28,ASSLKSDTQY
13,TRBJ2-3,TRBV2,ASSLKPLSTDTQY
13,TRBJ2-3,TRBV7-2,ASSQRWGGTDTQY
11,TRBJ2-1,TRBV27,ASSLSSYNEQF
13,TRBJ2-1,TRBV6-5,ASSFWGGRLHEQF
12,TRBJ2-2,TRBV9,ASSSRSNTGELF
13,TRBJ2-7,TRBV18,ASSAPTGYNYEQY
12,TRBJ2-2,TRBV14,ASSLYRNTGELF
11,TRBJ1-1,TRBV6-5,ASSYGARAEAF
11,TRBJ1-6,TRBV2,ASTGQGNSPLH
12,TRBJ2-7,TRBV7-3,ASSLGGAYYEQY
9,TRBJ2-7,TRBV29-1,SVQTGDEQY
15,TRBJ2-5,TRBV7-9,ASSSWGTSGFQETQY
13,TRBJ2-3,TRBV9,ASSLLAGGTDTQY
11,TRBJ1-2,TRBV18,ASSPRGVPGYT
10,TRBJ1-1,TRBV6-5,ASRSTGGEAF
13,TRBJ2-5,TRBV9,ASSRNSGGAETQY
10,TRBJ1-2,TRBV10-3,AISTGQYGYT
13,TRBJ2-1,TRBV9,ASSVGLGGRDEQF
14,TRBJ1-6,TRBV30,AWSRDLTGNNSPLH
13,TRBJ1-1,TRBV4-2,ASSQDGHGSTEAF
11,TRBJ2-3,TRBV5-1,ASSFNSGDTQY
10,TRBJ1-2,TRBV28,AILGQDYGYT
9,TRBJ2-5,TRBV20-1,SGSHQETQY
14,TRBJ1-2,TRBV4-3,ASSQDPGHTNYGYT
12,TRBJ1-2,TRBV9,ASSVDRGGYGYT
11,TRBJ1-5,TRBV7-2,ASSLAHNQPQH